This T cell receptor (beta chain) was captured in a study of shared clonotypes between healthy human individuals. Genomic DNA (from each subset) was split evenly across several immunoSEQ plates. Here immunoSEQ multiplex PCR was the method, and the copy in TCRdb shows in-frame clones only, minus some. Of 550,000 to 800,000 clones in the sample, roughly 70% were seen once. The CDR3 runs to 15 residues. J gave up 4 bases and V 6 bases, and 10 bases lay outside the gene matches. Per germline, CDR1 MNHEY and CDR2 SMNVEV (reference sequence). About this clone: Its antigen is undetermined.

Whole-study findings and limits: A few donors shared roughly 5% of their naive CD4 clonotypes.

The gene calls are TRBV27 and TRBJ1-1; the match to TRBD1 covers 8 bases. The TCR sequence derives from a woman in her thirties in good health. Source material: memory CD4+ T cells sorted from blood. Subset meaning: CD45RA-negative fraction. This CDR3 reads CASRPLDRVTTEAFF. DNA for the CDR3: TGTGCCAGCAGGCCACTGGACAGGGTTACCACTGAAGCTTTCTTT.